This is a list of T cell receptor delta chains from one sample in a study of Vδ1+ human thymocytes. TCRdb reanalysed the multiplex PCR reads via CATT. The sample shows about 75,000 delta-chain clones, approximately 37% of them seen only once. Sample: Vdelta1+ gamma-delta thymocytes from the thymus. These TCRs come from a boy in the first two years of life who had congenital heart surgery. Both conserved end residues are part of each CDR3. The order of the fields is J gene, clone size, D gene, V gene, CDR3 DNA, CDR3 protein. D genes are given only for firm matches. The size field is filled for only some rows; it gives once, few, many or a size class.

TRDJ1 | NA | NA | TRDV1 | TGTGCTCTTGGGGAACGCTTCCCCATCGACTGGTACACCGATAAACTCATCTTT | CALGERFPIDWYTDKLIF
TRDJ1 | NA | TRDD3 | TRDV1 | TGTGCTCTTGGGGATACTTCCTACTGGGGGATATTCGCCGATAAACTCATCTTT | CALGDTSYWGIFADKLIF
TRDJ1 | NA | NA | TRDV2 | TGTGCCTCATGGTCCTATGGGGAACCTGATAAACTCATCTTT | CASWSYGEPDKLIF
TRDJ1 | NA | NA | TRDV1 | TGTGCTCTTGGGGAACCCTCCTTTAATTTGGAGACCGATAAACTCATCTTT | CALGEPSFNLETDKLIF
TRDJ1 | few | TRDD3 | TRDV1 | TGTGCTCTTGGGGCGCCTTCGAGGACTGGGGGGTACACCGATAAACTCATCTTT | CALGAPSRTGGYTDKLIF
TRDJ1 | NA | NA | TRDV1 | TGTGCTCTTGGGGCTTGCCCGGCCGTCACCGATAAACTCATCTTT | CALGACPAVTDKLIF
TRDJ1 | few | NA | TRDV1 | TGTGCTCTTGGGGAAACCCCACGTTGCGCTAACAGTTGGCTGGGGTTAAACACCGATAAACTCATCTTT | CALGETPRCANSWLGLNTDKLIF
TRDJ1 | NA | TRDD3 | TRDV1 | TGTGCTCTTGGGGACCCAACGGTACTGGGGGGCCTACACGATAAACTCATCTTT | CALGDPTVLGGLHDKLIF
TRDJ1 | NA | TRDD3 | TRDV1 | TGTGCTCTTGGGGAACTAAAGACATCTGGGGGAGTAGCTAAACTCATCTTT | CALGELKTSGGVAKLIF
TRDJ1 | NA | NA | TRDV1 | TGTGCTCTTGGGGAATTGCTAGCAGCGGTCGCGGGGGAGGGGGACGACACCGATAAACTCATCTTT | CALGELLAAVAGEGDDTDKLIF
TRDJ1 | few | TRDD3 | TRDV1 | TGTGCCCTTGGGGACCCTCCCTTAAGGGGGATTGGGACCGATAAACTCATCTTT | CALGDPPLRGIGTDKLIF
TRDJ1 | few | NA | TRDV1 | TGTGCTCTTGGGGACTCATCACCCCCACTACAGCTGTTGACTGTAGGAGGGGATAAACTCATCTTT | CALGDSSPPLQLLTVGGDKLIF
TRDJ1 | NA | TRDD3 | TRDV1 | TGTGCTCTTGGGGGCCCGGTCGGTTGGGGGACAAACACCGATAAACTCATCTTT | CALGGPVGWGTNTDKLIF
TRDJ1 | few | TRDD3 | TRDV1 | TGTGCTCTTGGGGAATATGGCCTTTACCAAACTGGGGGATATTGCACCGATAAACTCATCTTT | CALGEYGLYQTGGYCTDKLIF
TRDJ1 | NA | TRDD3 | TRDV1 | TGTGCTCTTGGGGAACTTCCCTGGGGGAGCCCAAAACTCATCTTT | CALGELPWGSPKLIF
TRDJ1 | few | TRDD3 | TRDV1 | TGTGCTCTTGGGGAACATCCCCGCGTACTGGGGGATACCCCCGATAAACTCATCTTT | CALGEHPRVLGDTPDKLIF